These 22 T cell receptor beta chains share one sample of origin, sequenced in a study of cytomegalovirus exposure and HLA in healthy donors. TCRdb's table, derived via immunoSEQ multiplex PCR, lists solely in-frame clones and lacks some. The table shows approximately 160,000 clones, with 89% occurring only once. Sequencing input: PBMCs. Source of these receptors: a man younger than 30 in good health and CMV-seropositive.

The chain employs TRBV18 and TRBJ2-5, with no clear D. CDR3 length equals 12 residues. V lost 3 bases to trimming and J lost 3 bases, with 5 bases between them. Germline CDR1 reads KGHSH; CDR2 reads LQKENI. The CDR3 loop reads CASSPAEETQYF. In DNA, the CDR3 is TGTGCCAGCTCACCGGCCGAAGAGACCCAGTACTTC.

The rearrangement links TRBV7-8 to TRBJ2-1; TRBD1 aligns across 9 bases. The CDR3 is 15 residues long. V dropped 6 bases and J dropped 6; count of bases not matched to a gene: 9. Per germline, CDR1 SGHVS and CDR2 FQNEAQ. This CDR3 is CASRRRDREGNEQFF. The CDR3 DNA reads as TGTGCCAGCAGGCGTAGGGACAGGGAGGGCAATGAGCAGTTCTTC.

The chain couples TRBV4-1 to TRBJ2-2; D ambiguous. The CDR3 totals 15 residues. Germline V gene lookup returns CDR1 MGHRA and CDR2 YSYEKL. The V gene lost 0 bases and the J gene lost 0 bases, with 5 bases spanning the gap. The CDR3 region is CASSQEAANTGELFF. For the CDR3, the DNA is TGCGCCAGCAGCCAAGAGGCTGCGAACACCGGGGAGCTGTTTTTT.

J is TRBJ1-4 and V is TRBV28; 7 nucleotides match TRBD1. CDR1 is MDHEN and CDR2 is SYDVKM in the germline V gene. After removal of 4 bases from V and 4 bases from J, the junction contained 12 bases not matched to a gene. The CDR3 has 17 amino acids. CDR3 sequence: CASSYETGPGVNEKLFF. For the CDR3, the DNA is TGTGCCAGCAGTTACGAGACAGGGCCGGGGGTTAATGAAAAACTGTTTTTT.

A single count supports this clone. The V gene is TRBV2, the J gene TRBJ2-7, with D possibly being TRBD1 (6 bases). CDR1 is SNHLY, CDR2 FYNNEI, per germline. The ends were cut back, 7 bases at V and 4 bases at J, with 11 bases in the middle. This CDR3 contains 12 residues. The DNA for the CDR3 is TGTGCCAGCAAGATCCAGGGGTACGAGCAGTACTTC. Its protein is CASKIQGYEQYF.

V is TRBV18 and J is TRBJ2-7; TRBD2 is a possible D gene (6 bases). CDR1 and CDR2 (germline): KGHSH, LQKENI. Trimming stripped 5 bases from V and 4 bases from J, with 18 bases between. CDR3 length equals 15 residues. The CDR3 spells CASSSARDGSYEQYF. The CDR3 region has the DNA TGTGCCAGCTCATCCGCCCGGGACGGGAGTTACGAGCAGTACTTC.

V gene TRBV28 combines with J gene TRBJ1-3; unclear D gene. The germline V gene has CDR1 MDHEN and CDR2 SYDVKM. The CDR3 loop spans 18 amino acids. V was shortened by 6 bases and J by 0 bases, with 21 bases between the two germline ends. The CDR3 DNA sequence: TGTGCCAGCAGCCGAAAAAACAAGATCACCAGCTCTGGAAACACCATATATTTT. Translated: CASSRKNKITSSGNTIYF.

V usage is TRBV4-1 and J usage is TRBJ2-5; 7 positions match TRBD2. V lost 5 bases to trimming and J lost 5 bases; unmatched junction nucleotides: 14. The CDR3 is made up of 16 amino acids. Germline V gene lookup returns CDR1 MGHRA and CDR2 YSYEKL. In DNA, the CDR3 is TGCGCCAGCAGCTCCGCCCTCACTAGGGAGGGCGAGACCCAGTACTTC. Protein: CASSSALTREGETQYF.

The chain has TRBV29-1 and TRBJ2-7, with 9 bases matching TRBD1. This CDR3 contains 14 residues. The V and J ends lost 6 bases and 4 bases, in that order; junction bases with no gene match: 10. Germline V gene data show CDR1 as SQVTM and CDR2 as ANQGSEA. This CDR3 is CSVGSGQGGYEQYF. DNA of the CDR3: TGCAGCGTCGGTTCGGGACAGGGAGGTTACGAGCAGTACTTC.

This chain joins TRBV6-5 and TRBJ2-7, with 10 bases that match TRBD2. CDR3 length equals 15 residues. CDR1 MNHEY and CDR2 SVGAGI come from the germline V gene. J lost 2 bases, V lost 1 base, and 2 bases had no gene match. For the CDR3, the DNA is TGTGCCAGCAGTTACTGGACTAGCGGAACCTACGAGCAGTACTTC. Amino acid sequence: CASSYWTSGTYEQYF.

This chain uses TRBV18 with TRBJ2-5, with 9 bases fitting TRBD2. Germline V gives CDR1 KGHSH, CDR2 LQKENI. The CDR3 is 16 amino acids. Unmatched junction bases numbered 10, after V lost 4 bases and J lost 4 bases. CDR3: CASSRGLAGSGETQYF. In DNA, the CDR3 is TGTGCCAGCTCACGAGGTCTAGCGGGGAGTGGAGAGACCCAGTACTTC.

The chain joins TRBV27 to TRBJ1-1; TRBD1 aligns across 7 bases. Germline assignment: CDR1 MNHEY and CDR2 SMNVEV (reference sequence). The CDR3 runs to 15 residues. Trimming took 5 bases from V and 4 from J; bases not matched to a gene: 10. CDR3 residues: CASSPSTGSSTEAFF. The DNA of the CDR3 is TGTGCCAGCAGTCCTTCGACAGGGTCGTCCACTGAAGCTTTCTTT.

The chain couples TRBV19 to TRBJ2-3; 10 bases align to TRBD2. Germline V gene data show CDR1 as LNHDA and CDR2 as SQIVND (reference sequence). The ends lost 1 base at V and 0 bases at J; junction bases unmatched: 4. The CDR3 totals 17 residues. CDR3 loop: CASSIALAGGSTDTQYF. CDR3 DNA: TGTGCCAGTAGTATAGCCTTAGCGGGAGGTAGCACAGATACGCAGTATTTT.

The J gene is TRBJ2-7, the V gene TRBV5-6; D is ambiguous. Trimming cost V 0 bases and J 2 bases, with 9 bases left between them. The CDR3 runs to 14 residues. CDR1 is SGHDT and CDR2 is YYEEEE in the germline V gene. The CDR3 here is CASSLGAATYEQYF. The CDR3 nucleotides are TGTGCCAGCAGCTTGGGGGCAGCCACCTACGAGCAGTACTTC. Filled out from reference TRBV5-6 and TRBJ2-7, the complete variable domain reads DAGVTQSPTHLIKTRGQQVTLRCSPKSGHDTVSWYQQALGQGPQFIFQYYEEEERQRGNFPDRFSGHQFPNYSSELNVNALLLGDSALYLCASSLGAATYEQYFGPGTRLTVT.

The chain uses TRBV27 and TRBJ2-7, with D possibly being TRBD2 (6 bases). The CDR3 totals 13 residues. Germline lookup yields CDR1 MNHEY and CDR2 SMNVEV (reference sequence). The V end was cut by 1 base, the J end by 3 bases, with 7 bases between. CDR3 nucleotides: TGTGCCAGCAGTTTATTGGGGGGCTACGAGCAGTACTTC. Amino acids: CASSLLGGYEQYF.

The V gene is TRBV18, the J gene TRBJ2-7; 9 bases are a match to TRBD1. Germline values: CDR1 KGHSH, CDR2 LQKENI. V shed 3 bases, J shed 3 bases, and the junction held 6 bases outside the gene matches. This CDR3 is built from 15 residues. The CDR3 spells CASSPRDRVGYEQYF. As DNA, the CDR3 is TGTGCCAGCTCACCTCGGGACAGGGTAGGCTACGAGCAGTACTTC.

The chain employs TRBV7-9 and TRBJ2-7; 8 nucleotides line up with TRBD2. Trimming removed 5 bases from V and 6 bases from J; junction bases left unmatched: 12. The germline V gene has CDR1 SEHNR and CDR2 FQNEAQ (reference sequence). The CDR3 is made up of 15 amino acids. DNA for the CDR3: TGTGCCAGCAGCAAATCCGGGACTAGTGGTACCGAGCAGTACTTC. It codes for CASSKSGTSGTEQYF.

The gene calls are TRBV11-3 and TRBJ1-2; TRBD1 is a possible D gene (5 bases). The CDR3 has 14 amino acids. In germline, CDR1 is SGHNT, CDR2 YENEEA. Trimming stripped 6 bases from V and 0 bases from J, with 11 bases between. The CDR3 DNA reads TGTGCCAGCAGTCAGGGTGGGCCTAACTATGGCTACACCTTC. It translates to CASSQGGPNYGYTF. Full variable domain (rest looked up from reference TRBV11-3 and TRBJ1-2): EAGVVQSPRYKIIEKKQPVAFWCNPISGHNTLYWYLQNLGQGPELLIRYENEEAVDDSQLPKDRFSAERLKGVDSTLKIQPAELGDSAVYLCASSQGGPNYGYTFGSGTRLTVV.

This chain links TRBV9 with TRBJ2-2; TRBD1 aligns across 8 bases. This CDR3 contains 14 residues. V lost 4 bases, J lost 6 bases, and 5 bases stayed unmatched. Germline V CDR1 and CDR2: SGDLS, YYNGEE. The CDR3 here is CASSLRGLAGELFF. CDR3 bases: TGTGCCAGCAGCCTCAGGGGGCTGGCCGGGGAGCTGTTTTTT.

V usage is TRBV27 and J usage is TRBJ2-7; 7 bases fit TRBD2. The CDR3 covers 15 residues. Per the germline V gene, CDR1 is MNHEY and CDR2 is SMNVEV (reference sequence). The V gene end was trimmed by 5 bases and the J gene end by 4 bases; junction bases not matched to a gene: 11. Written as DNA, the CDR3 is TGTGCCAGCAGTCCTCGTAGCGGGTGGCAATACGAGCAGTACTTC. Its translation: CASSPRSGWQYEQYF.

This sequence joins TRBV7-2 and TRBJ1-2; D possibly corresponds to TRBD1 (6 bases). This CDR3 comprises 13 residues. Germline loops: CDR1 SGHTA, CDR2 FQGNSA. Trimming took 4 bases from V and 2 from J, leaving 8 bases between them. As DNA, the CDR3 is TGTGCCAGCAGCTCACAGGGAAACTATGGCTACACCTTC. It encodes CASSSQGNYGYTF. Based on the CDR3 plus reference TRBV7-2 and TRBJ1-2, the full variable domain is GAGVSQSPSNKVTEKGKDVELRCDPISGHTALYWYRQSLGQGLEFLIYFQGNSAPDKSGLPSDRFSAERTGGSVSTLTIQRTQQEDSAVYLCASSSQGNYGYTFGSGTRLTVV.

The chain links TRBV19 to TRBJ2-5, with D maybe TRBD1 (6 bases). V lost 7 bases, J lost 7 bases, and 16 bases lay in between. From germline, CDR1 is LNHDA and CDR2 SQIVND (reference sequence). The CDR3 runs to 13 residues. In DNA form, the CDR3 reads TGTGCCAGTAAGGGACACCTAGAACGGACCCAGTACTTC. It translates to CASKGHLERTQYF.